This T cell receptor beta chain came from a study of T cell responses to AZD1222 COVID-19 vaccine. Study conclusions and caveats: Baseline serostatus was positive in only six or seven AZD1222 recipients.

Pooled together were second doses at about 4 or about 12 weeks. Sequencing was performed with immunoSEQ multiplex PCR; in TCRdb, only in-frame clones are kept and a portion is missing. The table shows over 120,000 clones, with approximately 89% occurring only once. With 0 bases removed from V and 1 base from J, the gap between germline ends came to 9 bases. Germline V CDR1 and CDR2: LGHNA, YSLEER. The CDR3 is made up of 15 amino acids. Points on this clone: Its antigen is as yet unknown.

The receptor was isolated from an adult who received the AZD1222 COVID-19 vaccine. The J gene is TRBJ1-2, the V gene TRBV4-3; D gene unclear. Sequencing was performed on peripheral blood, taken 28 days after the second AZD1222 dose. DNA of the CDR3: TGCGCCAGCAGCCAAGATCAGTGGGTTAACTATGGCTACACCTTC. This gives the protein CASSQDQWVNYGYTF.